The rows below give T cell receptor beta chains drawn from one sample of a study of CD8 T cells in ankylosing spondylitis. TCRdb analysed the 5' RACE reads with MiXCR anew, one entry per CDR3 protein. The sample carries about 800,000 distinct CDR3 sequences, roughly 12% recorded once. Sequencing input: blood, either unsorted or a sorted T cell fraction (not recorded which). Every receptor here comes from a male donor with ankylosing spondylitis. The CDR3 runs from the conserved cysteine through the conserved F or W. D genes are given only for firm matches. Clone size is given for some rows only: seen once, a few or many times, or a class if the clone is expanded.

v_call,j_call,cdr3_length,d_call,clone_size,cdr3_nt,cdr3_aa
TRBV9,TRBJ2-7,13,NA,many,TGTGCCAGCAGCGAGGGGGTAGCCTACGAGCAGTACTTC,CASSEGVAYEQYF
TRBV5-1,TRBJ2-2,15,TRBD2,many,TGCGCCAGCAGCCTCGGGACTAGCGGCACCGGGGAGCTGTTTTTT,CASSLGTSGTGELFF
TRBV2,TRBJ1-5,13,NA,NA,TGTGCCAGCAAGACCGATAGCAATCAGCCCCAGCATTTT,CASKTDSNQPQHF
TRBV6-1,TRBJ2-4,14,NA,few,TGTGCCAGCAGCCAGCAGGGAATCAAAAACATTCAGTACTTC,CASSQQGIKNIQYF
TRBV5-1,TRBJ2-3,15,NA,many,TGCGCCAGCAGCTTGGCCAACCGGCCCACAGATACGCAGTATTTT,CASSLANRPTDTQYF
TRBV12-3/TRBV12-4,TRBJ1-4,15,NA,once,TGTGCCAGCAGTCTCCACCTCGGGACCTCCGCAAAACTGTTTTTT,CASSLHLGTSAKLFF
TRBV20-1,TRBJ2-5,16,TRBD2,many,TGCAGTGCTAGTTCGCTACTAGCGGGGGGTAGAAAGACCCAGTACTTC,CSASSLLAGGRKTQYF
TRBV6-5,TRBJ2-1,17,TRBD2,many,TGTGCCAGCAGTTCGATGATCACTAGCGGGAGGTATGATGAGCAGTTCTTC,CASSSMITSGRYDEQFF
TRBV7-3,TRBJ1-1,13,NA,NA,TGTGCCAGCAGCGACAACAAGAACACTGAAGCTTTCTTT,CASSDNKNTEAFF
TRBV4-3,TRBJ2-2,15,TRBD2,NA,TGCGCCAGCAGCCAAATAGCGGGAGAAACCGGGGAGCTGTTTTTT,CASSQIAGETGELFF
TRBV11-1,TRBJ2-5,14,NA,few,TGTGCCAGCAGCTTCAAGCGGACCCAAGAGACCCAGTACTTC,CASSFKRTQETQYF
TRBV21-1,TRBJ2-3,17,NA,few,TGTGCCAGCAGTACCCGAGGGGGGCGAAGGGGGATGGATACGCAGTATTTT,CASSTRGGRRGMDTQYF
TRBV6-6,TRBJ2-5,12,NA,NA,TGTGCCCATAAGGGACCCGAGGAGACCCAGTACTTC,CAHKGPEETQYF
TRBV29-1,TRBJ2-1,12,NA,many,TGCAGCGTTGAACAGGGCTGGGCTGAGCAGTTCTTC,CSVEQGWAEQFF
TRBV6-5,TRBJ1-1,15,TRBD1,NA,TGTGCCAGCAGTTACTCTTTTGGAAGGGGGCTAGCAGCTTTCTTT,CASSYSFGRGLAAFF
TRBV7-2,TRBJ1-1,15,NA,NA,TGTGCCAGCAGCTTAATGGGGGTGGGGAACACTGAAGCTTTCTTT,CASSLMGVGNTEAFF
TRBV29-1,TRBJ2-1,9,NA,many,TGCAGCGTGGAGAGGGAGCAGTTCTTC,CSVEREQFF
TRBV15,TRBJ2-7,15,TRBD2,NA,TGTGCCACCAGCAGAGATCCCAGCGGGGCCTACGAGCAGTACTTC,CATSRDPSGAYEQYF
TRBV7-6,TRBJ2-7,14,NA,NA,TGTGCCAGCAGCGTGAGAATTTACTCCTACGAGCAGTACTTC,CASSVRIYSYEQYF
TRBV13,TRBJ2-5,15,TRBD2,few,TGTGCCAGCAGCTCCCGCCAGCGGGGGGGGGAGACCCAGTACTTC,CASSSRQRGGETQYF
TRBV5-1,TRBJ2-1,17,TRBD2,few,TGCGCCAGCAGCATCCCCCGGGGACTAGCGGGAGACAATGAGCAGTTCTTC,CASSIPRGLAGDNEQFF
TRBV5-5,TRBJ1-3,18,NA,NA,TGTGCCAGCAGCTTGGCCTTTCAGGGAAGAAGCTCTGGAAACACCATATATTTT,CASSLAFQGRSSGNTIYF
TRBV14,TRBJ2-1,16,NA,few,TGTGCCAGCAGCCAAGTACGAGGGAGGACCTACAATGAGCAGTTCTTC,CASSQVRGRTYNEQFF
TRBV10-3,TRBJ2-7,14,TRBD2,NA,TGTGCCATCAGTGTCGAGCGGGGGCCCTACGAGCAGTACTTC,CAISVERGPYEQYF
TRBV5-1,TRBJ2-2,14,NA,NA,TGCGCCAGCCGACTCGGCCCTTCACCCGGGGAGCTGTTTTTT,CASRLGPSPGELFF
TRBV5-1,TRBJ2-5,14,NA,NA,TGCGCCAGCAGCCCGGGGAGCAGAGAAGAGACCCAGTACTTC,CASSPGSREETQYF
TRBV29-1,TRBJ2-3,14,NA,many,TGCAGCGTTGATCATCCCGGACCCACAGATACGCAGTATTTT,CSVDHPGPTDTQYF
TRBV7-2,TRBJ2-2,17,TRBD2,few,TGTGCCAGCAGCTTAGGGGCGAGGCTAGCGGGGACCGGGGAGCTGTTTTTT,CASSLGARLAGTGELFF
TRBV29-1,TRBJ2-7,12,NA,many,TGCAGCGCCGGATCGGGGTCCTACGAGCAGTACTTC,CSAGSGSYEQYF
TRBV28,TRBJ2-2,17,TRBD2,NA,TGTGCCAGCAGTCAACTAGCGGGAGGGCCCGACGCCGGGGAGCTGTTTTTT,CASSQLAGGPDAGELFF
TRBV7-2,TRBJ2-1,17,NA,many,TGTGCCAGCAGCCCAGGAGCCAGGGGAGGTTCCTACAATGAGCAGTTCTTC,CASSPGARGGSYNEQFF
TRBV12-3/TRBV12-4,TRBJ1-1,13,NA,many,TGTGCCAGCAGATTCAGGGATTTCACTGAAGCTTTCTTT,CASRFRDFTEAFF
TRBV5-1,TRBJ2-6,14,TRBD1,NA,TGCGCCAGCAGCCTGGACAGGGGAGACAACGTCCTGACTTTC,CASSLDRGDNVLTF
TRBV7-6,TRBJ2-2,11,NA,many,TGTGCCAGCAGCTTACGAGGGGAGCTGTTTTTT,CASSLRGELFF
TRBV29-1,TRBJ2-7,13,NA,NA,TGCAGCGTTACAGGCAGGTACTCCTACGAGCAGTACTTC,CSVTGRYSYEQYF
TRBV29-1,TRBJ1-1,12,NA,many,TGCAGCGTGTGGAATTTGAACACTGAAGCTTTCTTT,CSVWNLNTEAFF
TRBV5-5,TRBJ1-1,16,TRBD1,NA,TGTGCCAGCAGCCCGGACAGGTCAAGGATGAACACTGAAGCTTTCTTT,CASSPDRSRMNTEAFF
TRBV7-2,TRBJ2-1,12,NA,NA,TGTGCCAGCAGCCCCGGGGGACCCCAGGCGTTCTTC,CASSPGGPQAFF
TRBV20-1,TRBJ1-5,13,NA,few,TGCAGTGCTAGAAGACAGAATGGTCAGCCCCAGCATTTT,CSARRQNGQPQHF
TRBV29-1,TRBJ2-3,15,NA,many,TGCAGCGTGGACGACAGGTCTTGGGACACAGATACGCAGTATTTT,CSVDDRSWDTDTQYF
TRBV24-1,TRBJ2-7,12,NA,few,TGTGCCACCAGTGATACACGACACGAGCAGTACTTC,CATSDTRHEQYF
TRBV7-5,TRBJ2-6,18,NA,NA,NA,CISVPEGKQRSGANVLTF
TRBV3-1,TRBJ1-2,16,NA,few,TGTGCCAGCAGCCCTCGGGCAGGCGCAACTTTCTATGGCTACACCTTC,CASSPRAGATFYGYTF
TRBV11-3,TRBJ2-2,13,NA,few,TGTGCCAGCAGCAGTGACTCCACCGGGGAGCTGTTTTTT,CASSSDSTGELFF
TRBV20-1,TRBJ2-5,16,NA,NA,TGCAGTGCTCGGAGTCCCATCGCGGGAAAACAAGAGACCCAGTACTTC,CSARSPIAGKQETQYF
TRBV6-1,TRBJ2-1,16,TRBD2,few,TGTGCCAGCAGAGGGGGCGGGCTAGCGGGAGTGTATGAGCAGTTCTTC,CASRGGGLAGVYEQFF
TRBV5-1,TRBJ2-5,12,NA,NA,TGCGCCAGTAGATCAGGGGTAGAGACCCAGTACTTC,CASRSGVETQYF
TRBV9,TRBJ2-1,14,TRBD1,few,TGTGCCAGCAGCGTAGTTGACAGGGGGGGTGAGCAGTTCTTC,CASSVVDRGGEQFF
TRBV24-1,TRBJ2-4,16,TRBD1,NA,TGTGCCACCAGTGAAACCCCGGGACAGGGAAAAAACATTCAGTACTTC,CATSETPGQGKNIQYF
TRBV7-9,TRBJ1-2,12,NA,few,TGTGCCAGCAGCCAGTCGGTCGAGGGCTACACCTTC,CASSQSVEGYTF
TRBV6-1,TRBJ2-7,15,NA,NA,TGTGCCAGCAGCCCTCGGGGGCAGGGGTCCTACGAGCAGTACTTC,CASSPRGQGSYEQYF
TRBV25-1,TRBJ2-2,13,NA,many,TGTGCCAGCAGTCGACTGAACACCGGGGAGCTGTTTTTT,CASSRLNTGELFF
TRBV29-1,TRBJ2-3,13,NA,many,TGCAGCGTGGCTAGCGCTTACACAGATACGCAGTATTTT,CSVASAYTDTQYF